This T cell receptor beta chain is from a study of blood T cell repertoires in COVID-19 (dated by TCRdb to the early 2020s). For the wider study: Samples from collaborators originated in the United States, Italy and Spain and spanned both the acute and convalescent phases of COVID-19. The material from the prospective study consisted of cDNA or gDNA derived from T cells, B-cell-depleted T cells, or PBMCs. Deeply sampled blood TCRbeta repertoires from subjects exposed to, actively infected with, or recovered from COVID-19 were included in the dataset. The repertoires were released in a freely available public database meant as a resource for research on the immune response to SARS-CoV-2. Samples were obtained from the ongoing ImmuneRACE study (first 160 participants) and from about 1,300 subjects provided by 6 global collaborators. A de-identified subject ID, COVID-19 status, age in years and sex were almost always included in the sample metadata. Where available, HLA class I and class II types were obtained from metadata supplied by the sample provider rather than from assay-based typing. Summary of the overall study and its limitations: The quantity of clinical and demographic metadata differed by source and by participant and was supplied without curation.

With respect to this clone: The antigen it recognizes is unknown. It has no much larger one-base neighbor in the sample; base qualities were not kept.

TCRbeta CDR3 regions were amplified from genomic DNA by means of the immunoSEQ Assay, a bias-controlled multiplex PCR. Concerning the study's data processing: The number of nucleated cells in each sample was estimated by amplification of reference gene primers within the assay. To quantify the absolute abundance of each unique TCRbeta CDR3 rearrangement, sequence reads were collapsed and filtered. For each sample, productive Simpson clonality was calculated by taking the square root of Simpson's diversity index across productive rearrangements. The table was pulled from immuneACCESS by TCRdb, which kept in-frame rearrangements only. Such tables lose some clones; where checked, under half of the loss comes from unresolved V genes, and the rest has no known cause. D and trimming come from the DNA, and the V and J calls and clone size come from that table. The sample table holds 200,000 to 250,000 clones, of which under 90% were seen once. The top ten clonotypes cover 8% to 11% of the sample.

In Seattle, one collaborating source enrolled patients while the infection was active and tracked those patients longitudinally over the course of disease. Collaborating institutions collected whole blood in K2EDTA tubes following their own protocols. Collaborator samples were shipped for TCRbeta analysis as frozen whole blood, isolated PBMCs, or DNA extracted from either sample type. The sequenced sample was peripheral blood. This sequence originates from a woman older than 75 with COVID-19, enrolled during active disease.

In nucleotide form, the sequence is TGCGCCAGCAGCCAAGATCATTCGGCAGGGATAGGAAACACCATATATTTT. This yields the protein CASSQDHSAGIGNTIYF. The chain joins TRBV4-3 to TRBJ1-3; a weak D assignment points to TRBD1 (5 bases agree). Reading the germline V gene gives CDR1 LGHNA and CDR2 YSLEER. V lost 0 bases and J lost 4 bases; the stretch between them is 16 bases long. The CDR3 covers 17 residues, taking in both the cysteine and the phenylalanine. Only CDR3 DNA is held: 51 bases, read in frame from base 1.